A selection of T cell receptor beta chains follows, all from one sample in a study of blood T cell repertoires in COVID-19. TCRdb's table, derived via immunoSEQ multiplex PCR, lists solely in-frame clones and lacks some. The sample consists of a few hundred thousand clones, 75% to 90% of them appearing once. The sequenced sample consisted of PBMCs or T cells enriched from blood (not recorded which). These receptors were obtained from a woman aged 40 to 49 who had recovered from COVID-19. CDR3s leave out the opening cysteine and the closing phenylalanine or tryptophan. The D gene is left open where the match is weak.

D,V,CDR3
TRBD1,TRBV19,ASSWDREEPQH
.,TRBV19,ASAWGGALQETQY
.,TRBV4-1,ASSQPGLTGAEAF
TRBD1,TRBV4-2,ASSRLQTGASGNTIY
TRBD2,TRBV2,ASTPGLASSYEQY
.,TRBV3-1/TRBV3-2,ASRSFPTVPMRPQH
TRBD2,TRBV5-8,ASSLTGLGSTDTQY
.,TRBV14,ASSPYSHYNEQF
TRBD2,TRBV10-1,ASSEPGLAGDTGELF
TRBD1,TRBV7-9,ASSPWTGVLPGELF
.,TRBV29-1,SVADPGVGLSFEQY
TRBD1,TRBV29-1,SVRQGMDTGELF
TRBD2,TRBV28,ASSTTRGGIQY
.,TRBV11-2,ASSSDVLRV
TRBD1,TRBV4-3,ASSQDRGTVNMNTEAF
.,TRBV3-1/TRBV3-2,ASSPRDREETQY
TRBD2,TRBV24-1,ATAGTSGSGNEQF
.,TRBV18,ASSSLEYTEAF
.,TRBV5-1,ASSLDRTVYEQY
TRBD2,TRBV4-1,ASSQVVAGFSDPYEQY
.,TRBV11-2,ASSPRESTYEQY
.,TRBV5-1,ASSLDLYEQY
.,TRBV7-2,ASSLTGLGNTIY
TRBD1,TRBV15,ATSLSGGTEAF
.,TRBV7-2,ASSSLPPETQY
TRBD1,TRBV7-2,ASSSRTGSSYNEQF
.,TRBV15,ATSSTSAGENQPQH
.,TRBV19,ASKGEQGRTEAF
.,TRBV23-1,ASSHAGPNTGELF
.,TRBV27,ASSFGGMNTEAF
.,TRBV6-5,ASSYGRATSTDTQY
.,TRBV28,ASSFGGGPTKNIQY
.,TRBV3-1/TRBV3-2,ASSQEVWWAFEKLF
.,TRBV6-1,ASSEWVAPY
.,TRBV15,ATRADSRLVGNQPQH
TRBD1,TRBV3-1/TRBV3-2,ASSRQGGQPQH
TRBD2,TRBV7-8,ASSLPGLGIQETQY
.,TRBV4-3,ASSQAREHLYEQY
TRBD2,TRBV6-2/TRBV6-3,ASSYSLGLAGYYEQY
TRBD2,TRBV5-1,ASRLAGLITDTQY
.,TRBV15,ATSVLGAYDNEQF
.,TRBV30,AWSGAEQY
.,TRBV15,ATSRNPPMTVYQETQY
.,TRBV13,ASRNRGRSTDTQY
TRBD1,TRBV28,ASSGDRGSGTDTQY
TRBD1,TRBV5-6,ASSLRDRNTEAF
TRBD2,TRBV7-7,ASSSTSGGAYTGELF
TRBD2,TRBV28,ASSRMTSGGANEQF
.,TRBV5-1,ASSLPGKGGELF
TRBD2,TRBV11-2,ASSEKGLEETQY
TRBD1,TRBV11-2,ASRSIWDRADEQF
.,TRBV3-1/TRBV3-2,ASSQEAGRADTQY
.,TRBV11-2,ASSSNLAGELF
TRBD1,TRBV7-2,ASSFDRGTADTQY
TRBD2,TRBV9,ASSVAGSGSVEQF
TRBD1,TRBV9,ASSVGQGIQETQY
TRBD1,TRBV28,ASSPMRSTGVNTEAF
.,TRBV27,ASSLIASGELF
.,TRBV7-3,ASSLQGDWRTGELF
.,TRBV5-8,ASSLLRINIQY